The 17 T cell receptor beta chains in this list originate from one sample, sequenced in a study of T-cell memory formation after mild COVID-19. TCRdb redid the calling of the 5' RACE reads with MiXCR, one entry per CDR3 protein. Of about 270,000 distinct CDR3 sequences listed, 15% to 20% are singletons. The sequencing sample was made of PBMCs or a T cell subset sorted from them (not recorded which). These TCRs come from a man aged 18-30 years who had mild COVID-19 (a few samples of this study predate the infection). Cell type and time point are not known.

V and J are TRBV12-3 or TRBV12-4 and TRBJ1-1, with 8 bases fitting TRBD1. The CDR3 has 13 amino acids. The trim removed 6 bases at V and 4 bases at J, leaving 4 bases unmatched. CDR3: CASRDRGLTEAFF. The CDR3 coding sequence is TGTGCCAGCAGAGACAGGGGTCTCACTGAAGCTTTCTTT.

This clonotype was seen a handful of times. The J gene is TRBJ1-4, the V gene TRBV7-9; D remains unclear. In germline, CDR1 is SEHNR, CDR2 FQNEAQ (reference sequence). V was clipped by 2 bases and J by 5 bases, with 12 bases between them. The CDR3 is 15 residues long. The DNA of the CDR3 is TGTGCCAGCAGCTTATCGTCCGTGAGAAATGAAAAACTGTTTTTT. It specifies CASSLSSVRNEKLFF.

The chain is built from TRBV28 and TRBJ1-2; D not certain. Germline V lookup: CDR1 MDHEN, CDR2 SYDVKM. The CDR3 is made up of 12 amino acids. V lost 8 bases and J 4 bases, leaving 11 bases between the germline ends. The DNA for the CDR3 is TGTGCCAGCGGAAGGGTGTTCTATGGCTACACCTTC. It yields the protein CASGRVFYGYTF.

This clonotype came up a few times. This chain joins TRBV7-2 and TRBJ2-4; possible D gene TRBD1, 6 bases. Germline CDR1 reads SGHTA; CDR2 reads FQGNSA. This CDR3 comprises 14 residues. Trimming removed 3 bases from V and 11 bases from J, with 17 bases in between. The CDR3 DNA sequence: TGTGCCAGCAGCTTGGGGTGGACAGCGTCCTTTCAGTACTTC. This sequence encodes CASSLGWTASFQYF.

This clonotype was seen only once. The chain combines TRBV29-1 with TRBJ1-1; D gene uncertain. The V gene lost 1 base and the J gene lost 1 base, with 13 bases spanning the gap. CDR1 SQVTM and CDR2 ANQGSEA come from the germline V gene. The CDR3 totals 15 residues. The CDR3 sequence is CSVEGASRGNTEAFF. As DNA, the CDR3 is TGCAGCGTTGAAGGGGCTTCACGGGGGAACACTGAAGCTTTCTTT.

The gene calls are TRBV18 and TRBJ1-2; TRBD1 aligns across 10 bases. The germline gives CDR1 KGHSH, CDR2 LQKENI. The CDR3 has 15 residues. The V gene end was trimmed by 4 bases and the J gene end by 8 bases; junction bases not matched to a gene: 10. The CDR3 nucleotides read TGTGCCAGCTCACTATCCGGGACAGGGGCGTACGGCTACACCTTC. It translates to CASSLSGTGAYGYTF.

This clonotype has only a few counts. J is TRBJ2-3 and V is TRBV7-9; no definite D call. The CDR3 runs 13 residues. Germline CDR1 and CDR2: SEHNR and FQNEAQ (reference sequence). V was clipped by 5 bases and J by 0 bases, with 6 bases between them. This CDR3 is CASSVLSTDTQYF. The DNA for the CDR3 is TGTGCCAGCAGCGTACTCAGCACAGATACGCAGTATTTT.

V and J are TRBV20-1 and TRBJ1-6, with 8 bases identical to TRBD1. The ends lost 6 bases at V and 12 bases at J; junction bases unmatched: 16. The CDR3 length is 15 residues. Germline V lookup: CDR1 DFQATT, CDR2 SNEGSKA (reference sequence). CDR3 amino acids: CSADADTGQDQPLHF. The CDR3 nucleotides are TGCAGTGCCGACGCCGACACGGGACAGGATCAACCCCTCCACTTT.

This clonotype was seen a handful of times. The chain links TRBV2 to TRBJ2-7; D unclear. The CDR3 has 14 residues. Germline CDR1 is SNHLY and CDR2 is FYNNEI. Trimming shortened V by 6 bases and J by 2 bases, and 14 bases separated the two germline ends. CDR3 sequence (DNA): TGTGCCAGCAGGGATACCGGGCCGCCCTACGAGCAGTACGTC. Translated: CASRDTGPPYEQYV.

This clonotype was seen only a few times. The CDR3 region has the DNA TGCGCCAGCAGCTTGGCCTTGGGACTAGCTTACGATACGCAGTATTTT. This codes for CASSLALGLAYDTQYF. The chain carries TRBV5-1 and TRBJ2-3, with 9 bases lining up with TRBD2. Unmatched junction bases numbered 8, after V lost 0 bases and J lost 6 bases. The CDR3 is 16 amino acids. Germline V lookup: CDR1 SGHRS, CDR2 YFSETQ.

This clonotype turned up a few times. The chain couples TRBV15 to TRBJ2-7, with a tentative D call TRBD2 (5 bases). CDR3 length: 12 residues. Germline CDR1 and CDR2: LNHNV and YYDKDF (reference sequence). V was cut by 3 bases and J by 7 bases, with 10 bases left in between. The CDR3 loop reads CATSSGLGEQYF. CDR3 nucleotide sequence: TGTGCCACCAGCAGCGGACTCGGGGAGCAGTACTTC.

The V and J genes are TRBV29-1 and TRBJ2-7, with TRBD1 matching over 7 bases. V shed 4 bases and J 7 bases; nucleotides not matched to a gene: 13. CDR1 SQVTM and CDR2 ANQGSEA come from the germline V gene. The CDR3 runs to 14 residues. The CDR3 is CSVVRDSILWEQYF. CDR3 nucleotide sequence: TGCAGCGTTGTCAGGGACAGTATTTTGTGGGAGCAGTACTTC.

The chain is built from TRBV2 and TRBJ2-3; 7 bases are a match to TRBD1. CDR1 and CDR2 from the germline V gene are SNHLY and FYNNEI. This CDR3 region has 12 residues. V gave up 6 bases and J gave up 12 bases; unmatched junction bases: 9. The CDR3 spells CASSLRQGSQYF. For the CDR3, the DNA is TGTGCCAGCAGCCTAAGACAGGGAAGTCAGTATTTT.

This clonotype was observed a handful of times. The chain employs TRBV24-1 and TRBJ1-1; D gene ambiguous. The germline V gene has CDR1 KGHDR and CDR2 SFDVKD. The V and J ends lost 4 bases and 4 bases respectively, with 6 bases between them. The CDR3 covers 12 residues. The CDR3 loop reads CATSDVGTEAFF. The CDR3 DNA reads as TGTGCCACCAGTGACGTAGGCACTGAAGCTTTCTTT.

The chain is built from TRBV6-1 and TRBJ1-6, with D perhaps matching TRBD1 (5 bases). The V end was cut by 8 bases, the J end by 8 bases, with 16 bases between. The CDR3 is 14 amino acids. Per germline, CDR1 MNHNS and CDR2 SASEGT. The CDR3 protein is CASDSLGVYSPLHF. For the CDR3, the DNA is TGTGCCAGCGACTCTTTAGGGGTTTATTCACCCCTCCACTTT.

This rearrangement joins TRBV10-2 to TRBJ2-3, with a tentative D call TRBD2 (5 bases). V lost 2 bases, J lost 2 bases, and 14 bases lay in between. CDR1 is WSHSY, CDR2 SAAADI, per germline. The CDR3 covers 16 residues. CDR3 sequence: CASSETLRGLTDTQYF. The DNA for the CDR3 is TGCGCCAGCAGTGAGACGCTACGGGGTCTCACAGATACGCAGTATTTT.

The chain joins TRBV20-1 to TRBJ2-5; D uncertain. The CDR3 covers 13 residues. Trimming stripped 0 bases from V and 5 bases from J, with 10 bases between. Germline V CDR1 and CDR2: DFQATT, SNEGSKA (reference sequence). The CDR3 loop is CSAREALLETQYF. The CDR3 DNA is TGCAGTGCTAGAGAGGCGCTACTGGAGACCCAGTACTTC.